Each of the 3 T cell receptor beta chains below was sequenced from the same sample in a study of blood T cell repertoires in COVID-19. Assay: immunoSEQ multiplex PCR; the TCRdb copy retains only in-frame clones and omits some. The repertoire holds roughly 240,000 clones, with approximately 84% as singletons. Source material: peripheral blood. The receptors were sampled from a woman over 75 with acute or convalescent COVID-19.

This clone came up once. This chain links TRBV28 with TRBJ1-2, with a possible D match to TRBD1 (6 bases). Germline values: CDR1 MDHEN, CDR2 SYDVKM. The ends were cut back, 1 base at V and 5 bases at J, with 8 bases in the middle. The CDR3 totals 13 residues. CDR3 amino acids: CASSLSGQYGYTF. CDR3 nucleotide sequence: TGTGCCAGCAGTTTATCGGGACAATATGGCTACACCTTC.

The chain carries TRBV18 and TRBJ2-3; 10 bases match TRBD1. Germline V lookup: CDR1 KGHSH, CDR2 LQKENI. V lost 2 bases to trimming and J lost 5 bases; unmatched junction nucleotides: 4. The CDR3 has 15 amino acids. CDR3 sequence reads: CASSPGQGGGDTQYF. The CDR3 DNA reads as TGTGCCAGCTCACCAGGACAGGGGGGTGGAGATACGCAGTATTTT.

This sequence joins TRBV5-1 and TRBJ2-1; TRBD2 matches at 11 bases. This CDR3 spans 16 amino acids. Losses at the gene ends were 3 bases for V and 5 bases for J; bases not matched to a gene: 7. Germline CDR1 SGHRS, CDR2 YFSETQ. The CDR3 DNA reads TGCGCCAGCAGCTATCCGGGACTAGCGGAGAACAATGAGCAGTTCTTC. Amino acid sequence: CASSYPGLAENNEQFF. The full variable domain, in which reference TRBV5-1 and TRBJ2-1 provide the parts outside the CDR3, is KAGVTQTPRYLIKTRGQQVTLSCSPISGHRSVSWYQQTPGQGLQFLFEYFSETQRNKGNFPGRFSGRQFSNSRSEMNVSTLELGDSALYLCASSYPGLAENNEQFFGPGTRLTVL.